The 24 T cell receptor beta chains below come from one sample, sequenced in a study of human T cells and chemical hapten exposure. TCRdb reprocessed the RACE reads with MiXCR, giving one entry per CDR3 protein. This sample has under 100,000 distinct CDR3 sequences, with roughly 10% found just once. Time point specified: patch test 2, 6 weeks after DPC sensitization. The treatment is: therapeutic diphenylcyclopropenone sensitization with weekly scalp DPC. The sample in question was whole blood, obtained in connection with sensitization to the hapten diphenylcyclopropenone (DPC). The receptors here all came from a woman aged 45-65 years with alopecia areata. Some clones in this sample may be carry-over from other donors' samples.

This chain uses TRBV20-1 with TRBJ2-7; 9 nucleotides agree with TRBD1. Germline CDR1 reads DFQATT; CDR2 reads SNEGSKA (reference sequence). The CDR3 runs to 13 residues. Trimming took 4 bases from V and 4 from J; bases not matched to a gene: 5. As DNA, the CDR3 is TGCAGTGCTAACCAAGGGACAGGGTACGAGCAGTACTTC. Protein: CSANQGTGYEQYF.

V and J are TRBV3-1 and TRBJ2-5; D remains unclear. CDR3 length equals 15 residues. With 4 bases removed from V and 2 bases from J, the gap between germline ends came to 14 bases. The germline gives CDR1 LGHDT, CDR2 YNNKEL (reference sequence). CDR3 amino acids: CASSRSAMRQETQYF. In DNA form, the CDR3 reads TGTGCCAGCAGCCGCAGCGCGATGCGACAAGAGACCCAGTACTTC.

The chain has TRBV2 and TRBJ2-3; 9 positions agree with TRBD2. CDR3 size: 14 residues. J gave up 2 bases and V 5 bases, and 2 bases lay outside the gene matches. Germline assignment: CDR1 SNHLY and CDR2 FYNNEI. The CDR3 DNA follows: TGTGCCAGCAGTCGACTAGCGGACACAGATACGCAGTATTTT. Residues: CASSRLADTDTQYF.

This clonotype appeared many times. J is TRBJ2-1 and V is TRBV20-1; TRBD2 is a possible D gene (6 bases). From germline, CDR1 is DFQATT and CDR2 SNEGSKA (reference sequence). Trimming removed 0 bases from V and 2 bases from J, with 11 bases in between. The CDR3 is 15 amino acids. The DNA for the CDR3 is TGCAGTGCTAGAGATTGGGGGGAAACCTACAATGAGCAGTTCTTC. Amino acid sequence: CSARDWGETYNEQFF.

The V and J genes are TRBV28 and TRBJ2-5; weak D call: TRBD2 (6 bases). Per germline, CDR1 MDHEN and CDR2 SYDVKM. The CDR3 has 17 residues. Trimming left V 1 base short and J 2 bases short, with 17 bases between. CDR3 protein: CASSLLILASKQETQYF. The CDR3 DNA sequence: TGTGCCAGCAGTTTATTAATCCTAGCGAGTAAGCAAGAGACCCAGTACTTC.

The chain couples TRBV14 to TRBJ1-1; D perhaps matches TRBD1 (5 bases). Germline V lookup: CDR1 SGHDN, CDR2 FVKESK. V shed 0 bases and J shed 8 bases, with 10 bases lying between them. The CDR3 consists of 13 residues. CDR3 sequence (DNA): TGTGCCAGCAGCCAAGATATTGAGGGGGAAGCTTTCTTT. It is translated as CASSQDIEGEAFF.

This clonotype has a count of ten or more. V and J are TRBV6-6 and TRBJ2-7, with 12 bases that match TRBD2. CDR3 size: 16 residues. Trimming at V came to 0 bases and at J to 2 bases, leaving 2 bases not matched to a gene. Germline CDR1 is MNHNY and CDR2 is SVGAGI (reference sequence). CDR3 sequence: CASSYSTSGGPYEQYF. The DNA for the CDR3 is TGTGCCAGCAGTTACTCGACTAGCGGGGGCCCCTACGAGCAGTACTTC.

This clonotype came up many times. This rearrangement joins TRBV9 to TRBJ2-1, with D perhaps TRBD2 (6 bases). The CDR3 covers 15 residues. The germline gives CDR1 SGDLS, CDR2 YYNGEE. Deletions cut 0 bases from V and 3 bases from J, with 10 bases between. CDR3 region: CASSVVAGNYNEQFF. The CDR3 coding sequence is TGTGCCAGCAGCGTAGTTGCGGGAAACTACAATGAGCAGTTCTTC. The complete variable domain, with remaining parts taken from reference TRBV9 and TRBJ2-1, reads DSGVTQTPKHLITATGQRVTLRCSPRSGDLSVYWYQQSLDQGLQFLIQYYNGEERAKGNILERFSAQQFPDLHSELNLSSLELGDSALYFCASSVVAGNYNEQFFGPGTRLTVL.

In this sample, this clonotype turned up many times. The rearrangement joins TRBV5-4 to TRBJ2-3, with D unclear. The V end lost 3 bases, the J end lost 4 bases, and 3 bases lay between the germline ends. Germline values: CDR1 SGHNT, CDR2 YYREEE (reference sequence). The CDR3 length is 11 residues. CDR3 in DNA: TGTGCCAGCAGCTCCTCAGATACGCAGTATTTT. It yields the protein CASSSSDTQYF.

This clonotype has ten or more counts. This chain connects TRBV19 to TRBJ2-7, with a possible D match to TRBD1 (6 bases). V lost 3 bases and J lost 0, with 12 bases in between. The CDR3 runs 15 residues. Germline CDR1 is LNHDA and CDR2 is SQIVND (reference sequence). CDR3 region: CASSMVGDNSYEQYF. CDR3 nucleotide sequence: TGTGCCAGTAGTATGGTCGGGGACAACTCCTACGAGCAGTACTTC.

This clonotype came up a few times. This sequence joins TRBV5-4 and TRBJ2-1; 9 nucleotides match TRBD1. The CDR3 spans 15 residues. The V segment lost 2 bases and the J segment 2 bases; nucleotides outside the gene matches: 2. The V gene's germline CDR1 is SGHNT and CDR2 YYREEE (reference sequence). The CDR3 loop is CASSLDRGTYNEQFF. DNA for the CDR3: TGTGCCAGCAGCTTAGACAGGGGGACCTACAATGAGCAGTTCTTC.

This clonotype was detected only a few times. V and J are TRBV10-2 and TRBJ1-1; D gene unclear. CDR3 length: 13 residues. Germline V lookup: CDR1 WSHSY, CDR2 SAAADI. The V gene lost 4 bases and the J gene lost 1 base, with 7 bases spanning the gap. In DNA, the CDR3 is TGCGCCAGCAGTGTTCCAGGGAACACTGAAGCTTTCTTT. Its translation: CASSVPGNTEAFF.

This clonotype was seen more than once but under ten times. The CDR3 bases are TGTGCCAGCAGTGAACGGGACAGGCGGAATTCACCCCTCCACTTT. This gives the protein CASSERDRRNSPLHF. The chain is built from TRBV25-1 and TRBJ1-6; 8 bases map to TRBD1. The CDR3 is 15 residues long. Germline-derived CDR1 and CDR2 are MGHDK and SYGVNS. J was trimmed by 7 bases and V by 2 bases; bases with no gene match: 4.

This clonotype was seen only a few times. This chain connects TRBV19 to TRBJ2-3; D gene uncertain. The length of the CDR3 is 14 residues. V lost 5 bases to trimming and J lost 7 bases, with 16 bases between them. Germline CDR1 is LNHDA and CDR2 is SQIVND (reference sequence). This CDR3 reads CASSQLRRANTQYF. CDR3 bases: TGTGCCAGTAGTCAACTCCGGAGAGCCAATACGCAGTATTTT.

In this sample, this clonotype turned up a few times. This chain connects TRBV5-4 to TRBJ2-7; D perhaps matches TRBD2 (5 bases). The CDR3 has 15 amino acids. Germline-derived CDR1 and CDR2 are SGHNT and YYREEE (reference sequence). Trimming left V 2 bases short and J 6 bases short, with 18 bases between. In DNA form, the CDR3 reads TGTGCCAGCAGCTTTTCTGGGAGCGGTGTACGCGAGCAGTACTTC. The encoded protein is CASSFSGSGVREQYF.

The chain recombines TRBV5-1 with TRBJ2-7, with 13 bases aligning to TRBD2. This CDR3 comprises 15 residues. The germline CDR1 and CDR2 sequences are SGHRS and YFSETQ. The J segment lost 2 bases and the V segment lost 3 bases, leaving 2 bases of the junction unmatched. The CDR3 loop is CASSYGLAGAYEQYF. CDR3 in DNA: TGCGCCAGCAGCTACGGACTAGCGGGAGCCTACGAGCAGTACTTC.

This clonotype was counted between two and nine times. The genes are TRBV12-5 and TRBJ1-5; the D gene is possibly TRBD1 (5 bases). Trimming removed 6 bases from V and 0 bases from J, with 12 bases in between. The germline V gene encodes CDR1 LGHNT and CDR2 FRNRAP. This CDR3 has 15 amino acids. This CDR3 is CASGPGENSNQPQHF. CDR3 DNA sequence: TGTGCTAGTGGACCGGGGGAAAATAGCAATCAGCCCCAGCATTTT.

This chain links TRBV29-1 with TRBJ2-1; TRBD2 might be the D (5 bases). Between the trimmed V and J ends, which lost 7 bases and 9 bases, there was a span of 19 bases. CDR1 is SQVTM, CDR2 ANQGSEA, per germline. CDR3 length: 13 residues. The CDR3 bases are TGCAGCGCCGAACTAGGGAGAGACGGTGAGCAGTTCTTC. The encoded protein is CSAELGRDGEQFF.

This clonotype was seen ten or more times. The V gene is TRBV20-1, the J gene TRBJ2-1; D might be TRBD2 (6 bases). Trimming stripped 3 bases from V and 6 bases from J, with 18 bases between. There are 15 residues in the CDR3. CDR1 and CDR2 from the germline V gene are DFQATT and SNEGSKA (reference sequence). The CDR3 region is CSASFREPGFNEQFF. The CDR3 DNA reads TGCAGTGCTAGTTTCCGGGAGCCGGGTTTCAATGAGCAGTTCTTC.

V and J are TRBV5-6 and TRBJ1-2, with D perhaps TRBD1 (6 bases). V shed 4 bases and J shed 6 bases, with 25 bases lying between them. Germline lookup yields CDR1 SGHDT and CDR2 YYEEEE. The CDR3 runs 17 residues. DNA of the CDR3: TGTGCCAGCAGCCTGGCCGGACAGCAGACCATTTTGGATGGCTACACCTTC. Residues: CASSLAGQQTILDGYTF. The full variable domain, with the rest looked up from reference TRBV5-6 and TRBJ1-2, is DAGVTQSPTHLIKTRGQQVTLRCSPKSGHDTVSWYQQALGQGPQFIFQYYEEEERQRGNFPDRFSGHQFPNYSSELNVNALLLGDSALYLCASSLAGQQTILDGYTFGSGTRLTVV.

This clonotype showed up just a few times. The rearrangement links TRBV29-1 to TRBJ1-1; 7 bases align to TRBD1. Germline CDR1 SQVTM, CDR2 ANQGSEA. The trim removed 6 bases at V and 9 bases at J, leaving 10 bases unmatched. The CDR3 runs 12 residues. CDR3 nucleotide sequence: TGCAGCGTAAGGGGGGCGACAGGGAAAGCTTTCTTT. Amino acid sequence: CSVRGATGKAFF.

This clonotype was seen only a few times. The rearrangement uses TRBV5-4 and TRBJ2-2; D is possibly TRBD2 (6 bases). Germline lookup yields CDR1 SGHNT and CDR2 YYREEE (reference sequence). The CDR3 covers 15 residues. Between the trimmed V and J ends, which lost 2 bases and 5 bases, there was a span of 13 bases. The chain's CDR3 is CASSFGGPGTGELFF. CDR3 DNA sequence: TGTGCCAGCAGCTTCGGAGGGCCTGGGACCGGGGAGCTGTTTTTT.

V gene TRBV7-2 combines with J gene TRBJ2-5; TRBD1 aligns across 10 bases. The junction had 7 bases not matched to a gene; V was cut back by 5 bases and J by 1 base. Germline CDR1 reads SGHTA; CDR2 reads FQGNSA. This CDR3 comprises 16 residues. The chain's CDR3 is CASSPGDRGGQETQYF. For the CDR3, the DNA is TGTGCCAGCAGCCCGGGGGACAGGGGCGGCCAAGAGACCCAGTACTTC.

V and J are TRBV23-1 and TRBJ1-6; D unclear. TRBV23-1 qualifies as an ORF whose function is uncertain. V was shortened by 8 bases and J by 0 bases, with 17 bases between the two germline ends. The CDR3 is made up of 17 amino acids. CDR3 DNA sequence: TGCGCCAGCCCGTCGCCAAACGAGAGCTCCTATAATTCACCCCTCCACTTT. Protein sequence: CASPSPNESSYNSPLHF.